What follows is one T cell receptor beta chain and its context. Its antigen is still unknown. Germline loops: CDR1 MGHRA, CDR2 YSYEKL. V lost 3 bases to trimming and J lost 4 bases, with 13 bases between them. CDR3 size: 15 residues. The sample is drawn from a study of T cell repertoires in cytomegalovirus infection. Findings of the study overall: Ex vivo responses were dominated by HLA-C-restricted CMV-specific TCR beta clonotypes. Cumulative frequency (of public TCR beta family members) identified carriers of CMV plus the relevant HLA.

MiXCR, run by TCRdb on the reads, gives a single entry per CDR3 protein. This sample has roughly 180,000 distinct CDR3 sequences, with about a sixth found just once. The specimen was CD8+ T cells from PBMCs. This TCR came from a human donor in good health (CMV status not recorded). Some clones in this sample may be carry-over from other donors' samples. V gene TRBV4-1 combines with J gene TRBJ2-1; tentative D call: TRBD2 (7 bases). CDR3 nucleotide sequence: TGCGCCAGCAGCCAGCGGGGGCCGGTTTACAATGAGCAGTTCTTC. Translation gives CASSQRGPVYNEQFF.